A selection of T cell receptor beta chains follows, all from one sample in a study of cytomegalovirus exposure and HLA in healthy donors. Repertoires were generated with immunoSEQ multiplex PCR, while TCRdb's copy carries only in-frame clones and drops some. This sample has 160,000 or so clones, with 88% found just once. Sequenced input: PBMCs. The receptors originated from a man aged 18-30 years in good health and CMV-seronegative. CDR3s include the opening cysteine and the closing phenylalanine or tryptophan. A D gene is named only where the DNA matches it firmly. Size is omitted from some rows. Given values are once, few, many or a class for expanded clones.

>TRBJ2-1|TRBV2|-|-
TGTGCCAGCAGCGGGTTGTGGGAGAGCCTAAATGAGCAGTTCTTC
CASSGLWESLNEQFF
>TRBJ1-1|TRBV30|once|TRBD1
TGTGCCTGGAATGCGGGCGACCAGGGGGTGTTTGAAGCTTTCTTT
CAWNAGDQGVFEAFF
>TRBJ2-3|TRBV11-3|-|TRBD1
TGTGCCAGCAGCTCCCGGACAGGGGGCGCGAATACGCAGTATTTT
CASSSRTGGANTQYF
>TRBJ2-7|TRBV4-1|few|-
TGCGCCAGCAGCCAAGGGGTATTCGGGTTGGGCTACGAGCAGTACTTC
CASSQGVFGLGYEQYF
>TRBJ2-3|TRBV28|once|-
TGTGCCAGCAGTTTTTATGCAGATACGCAGTATTTT
CASSFYADTQYF
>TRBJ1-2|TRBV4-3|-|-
TGCGCCAGCAGCCAAGATCTGCCAGGGTATGGCTACACCTTC
CASSQDLPGYGYTF
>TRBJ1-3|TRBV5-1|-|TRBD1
TGCGCCAGCAGCTTTGCCTCCGGGACAGCAGGAAACACCATATATTTT
CASSFASGTAGNTIYF
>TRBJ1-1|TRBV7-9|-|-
TGTGCCAGCACCAAGACCAAGGGGAAACTTGAAGCTTTCTTT
CASTKTKGKLEAFF
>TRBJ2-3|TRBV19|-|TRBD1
TGTGCCAGTAGCCTAAAACGCCGGACAGGGAATACAGATACGCAGTATTTT
CASSLKRRTGNTDTQYF
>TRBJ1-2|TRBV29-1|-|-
TGCAGCGTTGGTAAGCCCGGAGGCGGCTACACCTTC
CSVGKPGGGYTF
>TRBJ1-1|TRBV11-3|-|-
TGTGCCAGCAGCTTATTAGACAGGAACACTGAAGCTTTCTTT
CASSLLDRNTEAFF
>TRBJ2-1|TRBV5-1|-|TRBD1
TGCGCCAGCAGCTTGTACAGGGGACATCGGTCAGCGTATTATGAGCAGTTCTTC
CASSLYRGHRSAYYEQFF
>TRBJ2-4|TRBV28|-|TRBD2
TGTGCCAGCAGTCCCCGGGGGAGCGGGAGGGCCGGAGCCAAAAACATTCAGTACTTC
CASSPRGSGRAGAKNIQYF
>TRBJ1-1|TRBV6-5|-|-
TGTGCCAGCAGTCCCCCCCTAAAGTGGTACACTGAAGCTTTCTTT
CASSPPLKWYTEAFF
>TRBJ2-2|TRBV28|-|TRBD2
TGTGCCAGCAGTTTCATCGGGACTAGCGGGAACACCGGGGAGCTGTTTTTT
CASSFIGTSGNTGELFF
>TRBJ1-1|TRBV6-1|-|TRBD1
TGTGCCAGCAGGGGACAGGGCACTGAAGCTTTCTTT
CASRGQGTEAFF
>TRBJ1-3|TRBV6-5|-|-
TGTGCCAGCAGTTACCGGCAGGCCCGGAACACCATATATTTT
CASSYRQARNTIYF
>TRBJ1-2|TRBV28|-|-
TGTGCCAGCAGCAACAGGATGACAGGTTGGAATGGCTACACCTTC
CASSNRMTGWNGYTF
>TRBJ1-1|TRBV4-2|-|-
TGTGCCAGCAGCCAAGAAGTTGCGGGGAACACTGAAGCTTTCTTT
CASSQEVAGNTEAFF
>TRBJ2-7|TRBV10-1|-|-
TGCGCCAGCAGTGAGTCGGGAGACGGCAGGGGCTCCTACGAGCAGTACTTC
CASSESGDGRGSYEQYF
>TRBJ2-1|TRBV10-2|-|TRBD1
TGCGCCAGCAGCGACCCCCGGGACAGGGGCGGCGAGCAGTTCTTC
CASSDPRDRGGEQFF
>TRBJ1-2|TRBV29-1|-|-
TGCAGCGTTGACAGGGTAGACTATGGCTACACCTTC
CSVDRVDYGYTF
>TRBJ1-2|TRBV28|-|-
TGTGCCAGCAGCGTTTACCAACAACCGACAGGTTCCCGAATCGGCTACACCTTC
CASSVYQQPTGSRIGYTF